Listed below are T cell receptor beta chains from one sample, sequenced in a study of blood T cell repertoires in COVID-19. Sequencing was performed with immunoSEQ multiplex PCR; in TCRdb, only in-frame clones are kept and a portion is missing. Here the sample spans under 200,000 clones, approximately 90% being singletons. The source material was PBMCs or T cells enriched from blood (not recorded which). These receptors all stem from a woman aged 50 to 60 who had recovered from COVID-19. Both conserved end residues are part of each CDR3.

TRBV19	TRBJ1-6	12	CASNQGLAPLHF
TRBV11-3	TRBJ2-3	16	CASSSPRQGLTDTQYF
TRBV7-9	TRBJ1-4	14	CASSLAQGGEKLFF
TRBV11-3	TRBJ2-5	16	CASSLGGGQTRETQYF
TRBV11-2	TRBJ2-7	16	CASSPQRGQRGYEQYF
TRBV3-1/TRBV3-2	TRBJ1-6	13	CASSRKGNSPLHF
TRBV21-1	TRBJ1-2	17	CASSKGGHVTGKNGYTF
TRBV5-1	TRBJ1-1	17	CASSPGGAPGGLAEAFF
TRBV9	TRBJ1-2	16	CASSVDRGDRANGYTF
TRBV7-3	TRBJ1-5	13	CASSLAGDRPQHF
TRBV6-2/TRBV6-3	TRBJ1-5	14	CASSYNLPAGSQHF
TRBV11-2	TRBJ2-7	15	CASSLTPSGAYEQYF
TRBV11-2	TRBJ2-1	15	CASSLAGVSNNEQFF
TRBV18	TRBJ1-1	15	CASSPESFQGQVAFF
TRBV6-2/TRBV6-3	TRBJ1-5	20	CASSSGTGGRRLESNQPQHF